The 3 T cell receptor beta chains in this list originate from one sample, sequenced in a study of spatial heterogeneity in lung cancer. General study findings and limits: Tumor mutation count correlated with how many alpha and beta TCRs expanded intratumorally.

Noted time point: sample taken at primary tumor resection. TCRdb re-analysed the 5' RACE reads in MiXCR, keeping a single row per CDR3 protein. The sample has roughly 18,000 distinct CDR3 sequences; roughly 9% are singletons. No antigen is known for these receptors. Sequencing used lung tumor tissue, obtained at surgery. The receptors here all came from a female donor with early-stage non-small cell lung cancer.

Details on this clonotype: With the library built for alpha chains, this beta chain is off target and its frequency is not meaningful. The V and J genes are TRBV30 and TRBJ1-2; D not resolved. CDR3 size: 13 residues. CDR1 and CDR2 from the germline V gene are GTSNPN and SVGIG (reference sequence). V was pared by 0 bases and J by 3 bases, with 8 bases between. CDR3 amino acids: CAWSVLPDYGYTF. The CDR3 DNA is TGTGCCTGGAGTGTATTGCCGGACTATGGCTACACCTTC.

There are many counts of this clonotype. Since it is a stray read in a library aimed at alpha chains, this beta chain has a size that is not meaningful. The chain combines TRBV10-3 with TRBJ2-7, with 13 bases that match TRBD2. The J segment lost 5 bases and the V segment lost 6 bases, leaving 4 bases of the junction unmatched. CDR3 length: 14 residues. In germline, CDR1 is ENHRY, CDR2 SYGVKD. The CDR3 bases are TGTGCCATCAGGACTAGCGGGGGGAGTAACGAGCAGTACTTC. This codes for CAIRTSGGSNEQYF.

This clonotype has just a few counts. This beta chain appears as a stray read in a library generated for alpha chains; its size is not informative. The CDR3 DNA follows: TGCAGTGCTAGAGATCGGTTAGCGGGGGCTATGAACACCGGGGAGCTGTTTTTT. This sequence encodes CSARDRLAGAMNTGELFF. The gene calls are TRBV20-1 and TRBJ2-2, with 9 bases matching TRBD2. Trimming at V came to 0 bases and at J to 1 base, leaving 9 bases not matched to a gene. The CDR3 length is 18 residues. Germline V gene lookup returns CDR1 DFQATT and CDR2 SNEGSKA (reference sequence).